This T cell receptor beta chain was captured by sequencing in a study of tumor and adjacent non-tumor tissue in lung cancer. Study-level background: Patients were aged roughly 31 to 76, nine to eleven men and 5 women, stage I to III. General observations from the study: TCR diversity was significantly greater in tumor than normal lung tissue.

The library came from three nested PCR rounds adapted from ARM-PCR protocols. TCRdb processed the multiplex PCR reads anew with MiXCR; each CDR3 protein has one entry. The repertoire consists of approximately 82,000 distinct CDR3 sequences, with 76% occurring once and the leading ten covering around 40%. The CDR3 is made up of 14 amino acids. Germline V gene lookup returns CDR1 SGHNT and CDR2 YENEEA. Trimming stripped 10 bases from V and 14 bases from J, with 29 bases between. Notes on this clonotype: The target antigen is unknown.

RNA was extracted from bulk tissue without any cell sorting. More than 3 cm separated this lung sample from the edge of the tumor. Donors were chemotherapy-naive, newly diagnosed lung cancer surgical patients in China, August–November 2014. The genes are TRBV11-3 and TRBJ1-1; TRBD1 might be the D (6 bases). The sequenced material came from distant non-tumor lung tissue. This sequence was found in a man aged 70-80 years with non-small cell lung cancer. The CDR3 loop is CANTRTGAFTEPFF. The CDR3 bases are TGTGCCAACACGCGGACGGGGGCGTTCACTGAACCCTTCTTT.